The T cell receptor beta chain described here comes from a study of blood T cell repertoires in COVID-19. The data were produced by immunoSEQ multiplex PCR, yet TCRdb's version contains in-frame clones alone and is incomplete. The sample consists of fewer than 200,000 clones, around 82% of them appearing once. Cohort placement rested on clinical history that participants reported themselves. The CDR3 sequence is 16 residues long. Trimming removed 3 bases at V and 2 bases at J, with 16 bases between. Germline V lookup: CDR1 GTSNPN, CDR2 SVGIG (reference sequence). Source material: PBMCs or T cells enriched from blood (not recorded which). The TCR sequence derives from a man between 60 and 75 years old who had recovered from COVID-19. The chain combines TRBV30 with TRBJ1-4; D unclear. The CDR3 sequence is CAWSNLRGHTNEKLFF. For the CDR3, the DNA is TGTGCCTGGAGCAACTTAAGAGGGCACACTAATGAAAAACTGTTTTTT.